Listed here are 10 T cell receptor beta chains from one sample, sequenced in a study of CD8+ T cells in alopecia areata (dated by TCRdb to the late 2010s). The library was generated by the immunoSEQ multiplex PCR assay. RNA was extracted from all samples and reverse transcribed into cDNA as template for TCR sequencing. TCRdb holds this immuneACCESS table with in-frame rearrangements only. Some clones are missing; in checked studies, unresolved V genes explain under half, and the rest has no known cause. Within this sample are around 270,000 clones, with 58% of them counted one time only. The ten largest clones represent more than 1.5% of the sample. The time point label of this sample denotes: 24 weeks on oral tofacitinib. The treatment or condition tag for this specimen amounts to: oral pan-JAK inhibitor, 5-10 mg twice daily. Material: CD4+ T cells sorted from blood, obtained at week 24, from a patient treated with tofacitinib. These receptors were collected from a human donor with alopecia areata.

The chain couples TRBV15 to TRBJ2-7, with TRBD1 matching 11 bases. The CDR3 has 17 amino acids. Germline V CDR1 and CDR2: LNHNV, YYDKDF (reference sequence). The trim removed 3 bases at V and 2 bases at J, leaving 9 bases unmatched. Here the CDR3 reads CATSRPPGQGAPYEQYF. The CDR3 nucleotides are TGTGCCACCAGCAGGCCCCCTGGACAGGGGGCCCCCTACGAGCAGTACTTC.

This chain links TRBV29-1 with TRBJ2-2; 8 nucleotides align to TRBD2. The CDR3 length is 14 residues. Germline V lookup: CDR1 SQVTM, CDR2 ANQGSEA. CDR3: CTGSSGGNTGELFF. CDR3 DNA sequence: TGCACCGGATCCAGCGGGGGAAACACCGGGGAGCTGTTTTTT.

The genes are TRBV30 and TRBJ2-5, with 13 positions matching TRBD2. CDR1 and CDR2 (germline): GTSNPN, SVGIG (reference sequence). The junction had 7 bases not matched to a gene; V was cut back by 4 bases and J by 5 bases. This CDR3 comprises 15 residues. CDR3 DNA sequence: TGTGCCTGGACCCTATCGGGACTAGCGGGGGAGACCCAGTACTTC. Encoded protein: CAWTLSGLAGETQYF.

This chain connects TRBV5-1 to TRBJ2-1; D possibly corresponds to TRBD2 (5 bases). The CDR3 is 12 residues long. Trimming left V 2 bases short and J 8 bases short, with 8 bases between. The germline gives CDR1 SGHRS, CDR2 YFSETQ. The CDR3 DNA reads TGCGCCAGCAGCTTTCCTAGCTATGAGCAGTTCTTC. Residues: CASSFPSYEQFF. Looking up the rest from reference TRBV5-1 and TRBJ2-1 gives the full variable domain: KAGVTQTPRYLIKTRGQQVTLSCSPISGHRSVSWYQQTPGQGLQFLFEYFSETQRNKGNFPGRFSGRQFSNSRSEMNVSTLELGDSALYLCASSFPSYEQFFGPGTRLTVL.

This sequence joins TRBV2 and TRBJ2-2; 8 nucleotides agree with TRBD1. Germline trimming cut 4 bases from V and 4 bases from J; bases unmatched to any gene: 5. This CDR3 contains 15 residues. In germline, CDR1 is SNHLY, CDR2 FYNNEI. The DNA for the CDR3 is TGTGCCAGCAGTGGCTGGACAGGGTTCACCGGGGAGCTGTTTTTT. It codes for CASSGWTGFTGELFF.

The CDR3 DNA follows: TGTGCCAGCAGCGTAGTTGATGTGTGGACAGCTGATGGCTACACCTTC. Amino acids: CASSVVDVWTADGYTF. The V and J genes are TRBV9 and TRBJ1-2; possibly TRBD1 for D (6 bases). Trimming left V 0 bases short and J 6 bases short, with 18 bases between. Germline CDR1 reads SGDLS; CDR2 reads YYNGEE. The CDR3 has 16 residues.

For the CDR3, the DNA is TGTGCCAGCCGCCCTAGCGGGGGGACCCACACAGATACGCAGTATTTT. It is translated as CASRPSGGTHTDTQYF. The chain couples TRBV4-2 to TRBJ2-3; 11 bases match TRBD2. Germline CDR1 is LGHNA and CDR2 is YNFKEQ. The CDR3 length is 16 residues. The V segment lost 8 bases and the J segment 2 bases; nucleotides outside the gene matches: 9.

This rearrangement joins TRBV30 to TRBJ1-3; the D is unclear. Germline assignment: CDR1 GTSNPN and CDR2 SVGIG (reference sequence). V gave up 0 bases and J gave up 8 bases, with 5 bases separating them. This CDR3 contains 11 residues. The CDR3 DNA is TGTGCCTGGAGTGTTCTCGACACCATATATTTT. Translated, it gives CAWSVLDTIYF.

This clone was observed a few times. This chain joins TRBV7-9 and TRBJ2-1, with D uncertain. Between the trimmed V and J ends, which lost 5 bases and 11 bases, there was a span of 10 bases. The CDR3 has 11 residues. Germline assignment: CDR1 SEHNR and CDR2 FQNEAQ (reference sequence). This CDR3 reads CASSPTPKQFF. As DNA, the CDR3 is TGTGCCAGCAGCCCCACACCGAAGCAGTTCTTC.

The CDR3: CASSLFGTGATYEQYF. CDR3 bases: TGTGCCAGCAGCTTGTTTGGGACAGGGGCAACCTACGAGCAGTACTTC. V is TRBV5-6 and J is TRBJ2-7; TRBD1 aligns across 10 bases. V lost 1 base, J lost 2 bases, and 6 bases stayed unmatched. CDR1 SGHDT and CDR2 YYEEEE come from the germline V gene. This CDR3 has 16 amino acids. Full variable domain (missing parts from reference TRBV5-6 and TRBJ2-7): DAGVTQSPTHLIKTRGQQVTLRCSPKSGHDTVSWYQQALGQGPQFIFQYYEEEERQRGNFPDRFSGHQFPNYSSELNVNALLLGDSALYLCASSLFGTGATYEQYFGPGTRLTVT.